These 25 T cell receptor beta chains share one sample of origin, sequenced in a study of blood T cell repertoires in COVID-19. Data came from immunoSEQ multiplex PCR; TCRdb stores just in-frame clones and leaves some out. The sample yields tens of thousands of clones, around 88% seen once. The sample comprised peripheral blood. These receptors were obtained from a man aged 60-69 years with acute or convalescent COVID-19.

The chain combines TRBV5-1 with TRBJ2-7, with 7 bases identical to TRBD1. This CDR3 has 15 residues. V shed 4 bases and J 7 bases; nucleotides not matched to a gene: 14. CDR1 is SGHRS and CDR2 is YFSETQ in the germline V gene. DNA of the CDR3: TGCGCCAGCAGCAGCTCCGGGACAGCCCCGGGGGAGCAGTACTTC. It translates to CASSSSGTAPGEQYF.

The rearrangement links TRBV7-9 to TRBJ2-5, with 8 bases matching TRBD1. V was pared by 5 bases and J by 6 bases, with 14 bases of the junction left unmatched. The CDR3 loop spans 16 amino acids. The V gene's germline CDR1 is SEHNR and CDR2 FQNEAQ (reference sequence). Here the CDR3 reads CASSPSGQVSIQTQYF. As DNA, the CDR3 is TGTGCCAGCAGCCCCTCGGGACAGGTATCGATACAGACCCAGTACTTC.

The CDR3 DNA reads as TGTGCCAGCTCACCGCAGGGCGAAGGGTATGGCTACACCTTC. This translates into CASSPQGEGYGYTF. The V and J genes are TRBV18 and TRBJ1-2; weak D call: TRBD1 (5 bases). Germline assignment: CDR1 KGHSH and CDR2 LQKENI. There are 14 residues in the CDR3. Trimming cost V 3 bases and J 5 bases, with 13 bases left between them.

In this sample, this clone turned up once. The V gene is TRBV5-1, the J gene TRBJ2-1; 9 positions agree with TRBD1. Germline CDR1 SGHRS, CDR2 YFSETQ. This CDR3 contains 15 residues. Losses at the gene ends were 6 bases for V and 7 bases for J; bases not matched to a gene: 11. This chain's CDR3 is CASTTGTGQRNEQFF. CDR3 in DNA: TGCGCCAGCACTACCGGGACAGGGCAAAGGAATGAGCAGTTCTTC. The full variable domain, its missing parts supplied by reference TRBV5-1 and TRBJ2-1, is KAGVTQTPRYLIKTRGQQVTLSCSPISGHRSVSWYQQTPGQGLQFLFEYFSETQRNKGNFPGRFSGRQFSNSRSEMNVSTLELGDSALYLCASTTGTGQRNEQFFGPGTRLTVL.

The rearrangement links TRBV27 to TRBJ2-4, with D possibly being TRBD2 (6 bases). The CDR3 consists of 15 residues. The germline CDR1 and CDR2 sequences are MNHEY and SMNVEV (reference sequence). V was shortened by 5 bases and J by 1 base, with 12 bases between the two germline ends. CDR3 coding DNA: TGTGCCAGCAGTGTGGCGGGATCGGCCAAAAACATTCAGTACTTC. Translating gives CASSVAGSAKNIQYF.

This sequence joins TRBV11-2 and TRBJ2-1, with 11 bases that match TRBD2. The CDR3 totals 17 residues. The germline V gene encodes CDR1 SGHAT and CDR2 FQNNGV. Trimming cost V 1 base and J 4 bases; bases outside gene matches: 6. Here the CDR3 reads CASSLGSGLAVYNEQFF. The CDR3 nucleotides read TGTGCCAGCAGCTTAGGCTCGGGACTAGCGGTTTACAATGAGCAGTTCTTC.

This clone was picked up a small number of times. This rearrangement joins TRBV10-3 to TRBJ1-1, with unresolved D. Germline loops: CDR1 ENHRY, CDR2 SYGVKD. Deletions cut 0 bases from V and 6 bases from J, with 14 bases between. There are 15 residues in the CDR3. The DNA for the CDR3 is TGTGCCATCAGTGAGTCGGGGAGAAGTGGGCCTGAAGCTTTCTTT. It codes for CAISESGRSGPEAFF.

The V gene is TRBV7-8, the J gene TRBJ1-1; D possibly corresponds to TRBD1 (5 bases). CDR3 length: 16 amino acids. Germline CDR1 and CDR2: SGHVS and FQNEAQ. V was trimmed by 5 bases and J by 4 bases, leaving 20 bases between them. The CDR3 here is CASSRLGGGSPTEAFF. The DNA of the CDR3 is TGTGCCAGCAGCCGTTTGGGCGGGGGGTCCCCCACTGAAGCTTTCTTT.

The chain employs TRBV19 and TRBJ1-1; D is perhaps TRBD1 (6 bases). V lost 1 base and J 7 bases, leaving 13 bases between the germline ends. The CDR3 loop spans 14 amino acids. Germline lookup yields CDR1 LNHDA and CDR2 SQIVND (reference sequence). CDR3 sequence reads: CASSIGQASGEAFF. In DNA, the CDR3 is TGTGCCAGTAGTATAGGACAGGCCTCAGGTGAAGCTTTCTTT.

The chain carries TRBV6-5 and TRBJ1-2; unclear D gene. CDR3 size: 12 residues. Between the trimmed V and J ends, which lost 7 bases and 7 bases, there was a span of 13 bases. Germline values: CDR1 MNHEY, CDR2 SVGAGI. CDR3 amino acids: CASTQHDGGYTF. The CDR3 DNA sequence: TGTGCCAGCACCCAACACGATGGTGGCTACACCTTC.

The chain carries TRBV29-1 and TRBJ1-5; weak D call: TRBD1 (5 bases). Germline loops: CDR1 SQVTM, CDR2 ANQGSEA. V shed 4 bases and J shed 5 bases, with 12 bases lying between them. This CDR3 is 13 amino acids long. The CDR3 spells CSVVQGWDQPQHF. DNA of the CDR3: TGCAGCGTTGTCCAGGGTTGGGATCAGCCCCAGCATTTT.

The CDR3 nucleotides read TGTGCCAGCAGCCAAGCGGCGGGAGGGGACGATGAGCAGTTCTTC. This translates into CASSQAAGGDDEQFF. The chain is built from TRBV4-2 and TRBJ2-1; 9 nucleotides match TRBD2. CDR3 length: 15 residues. Germline V gene lookup returns CDR1 LGHNA and CDR2 YNFKEQ. V was clipped by 1 base and J by 8 bases; unmatched bases: 6.

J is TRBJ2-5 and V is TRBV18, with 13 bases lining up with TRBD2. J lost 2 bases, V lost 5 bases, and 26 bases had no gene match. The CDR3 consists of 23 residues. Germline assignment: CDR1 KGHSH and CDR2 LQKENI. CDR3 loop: CASSRQPERLRTSGSSAQETQYF. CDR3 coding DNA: TGTGCCAGCTCAAGGCAACCTGAACGGCTTCGGACTAGCGGGAGTTCGGCGCAAGAGACCCAGTACTTC.

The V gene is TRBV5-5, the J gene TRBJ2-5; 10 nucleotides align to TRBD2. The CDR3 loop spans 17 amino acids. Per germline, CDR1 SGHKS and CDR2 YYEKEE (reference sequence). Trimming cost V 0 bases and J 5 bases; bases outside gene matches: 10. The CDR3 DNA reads TGTGCCAGCAGCTTGGTTACTAGCGGGACCGGGGTGGAGACCCAGTACTTC. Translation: CASSLVTSGTGVETQYF.

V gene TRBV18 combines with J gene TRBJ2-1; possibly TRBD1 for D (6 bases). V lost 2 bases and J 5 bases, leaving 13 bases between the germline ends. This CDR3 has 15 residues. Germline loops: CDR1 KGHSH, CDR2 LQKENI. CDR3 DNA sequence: TGTGCCAGCTCACCAATCAGAGGGGGAAACAATGAGCAGTTCTTC. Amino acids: CASSPIRGGNNEQFF.

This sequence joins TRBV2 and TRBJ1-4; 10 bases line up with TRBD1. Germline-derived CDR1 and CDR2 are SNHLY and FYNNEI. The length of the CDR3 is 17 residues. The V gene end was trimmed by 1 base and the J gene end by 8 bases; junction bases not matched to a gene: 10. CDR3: CASSEGRTGGLREKLFF. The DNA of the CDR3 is TGTGCCAGCAGTGAAGGCAGGACAGGGGGACTACGGGAAAAACTGTTTTTT.

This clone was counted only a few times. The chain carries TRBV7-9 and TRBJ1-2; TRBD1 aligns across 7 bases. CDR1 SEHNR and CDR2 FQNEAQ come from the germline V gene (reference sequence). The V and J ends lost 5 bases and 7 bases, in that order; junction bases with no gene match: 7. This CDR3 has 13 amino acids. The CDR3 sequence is CASSPGTASGYTF. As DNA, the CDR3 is TGTGCCAGCAGCCCCGGGACAGCAAGTGGCTACACCTTC.

CDR3 in amino acids: CASSFGHANTGELFF. CDR3 sequence (DNA): TGCGCCAGCAGCTTTGGACATGCGAACACCGGGGAGCTGTTTTTT. V and J are TRBV5-1 and TRBJ2-2, with D possibly being TRBD1 (5 bases). CDR1 and CDR2 from the germline V gene are SGHRS and YFSETQ. Trimming cost V 2 bases and J 0 bases, with 8 bases left between them. This CDR3 has 15 amino acids.

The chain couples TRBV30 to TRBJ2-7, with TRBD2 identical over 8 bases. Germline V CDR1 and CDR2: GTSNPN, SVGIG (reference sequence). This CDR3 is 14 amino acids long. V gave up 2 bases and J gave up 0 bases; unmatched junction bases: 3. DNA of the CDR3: TGTGCCTGGAGTATACTAGCGGACTCCTACGAGCAGTACTTC. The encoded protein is CAWSILADSYEQYF.

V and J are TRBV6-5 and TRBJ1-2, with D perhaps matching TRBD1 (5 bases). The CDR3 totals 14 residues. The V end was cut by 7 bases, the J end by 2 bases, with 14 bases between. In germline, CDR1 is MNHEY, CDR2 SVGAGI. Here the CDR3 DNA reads TGTGCCAGCAACAAACGACAGCAGAACTATGGCTACACCTTC. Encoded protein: CASNKRQQNYGYTF.

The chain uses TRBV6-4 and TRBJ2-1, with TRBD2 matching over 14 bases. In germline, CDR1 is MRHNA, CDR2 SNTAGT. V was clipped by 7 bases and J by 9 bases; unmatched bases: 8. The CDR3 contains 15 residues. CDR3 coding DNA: TGTGCCAGCACCCGACTAGCGGGAGGGCCAAGTGAGCAGTTCTTC. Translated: CASTRLAGGPSEQFF.

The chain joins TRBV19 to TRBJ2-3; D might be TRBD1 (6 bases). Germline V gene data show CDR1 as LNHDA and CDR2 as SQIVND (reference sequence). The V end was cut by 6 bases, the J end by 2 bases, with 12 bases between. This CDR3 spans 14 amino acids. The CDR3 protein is CASRTQGTTDTQYF. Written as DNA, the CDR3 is TGTGCCAGTAGGACACAGGGTACCACAGATACGCAGTATTTT.

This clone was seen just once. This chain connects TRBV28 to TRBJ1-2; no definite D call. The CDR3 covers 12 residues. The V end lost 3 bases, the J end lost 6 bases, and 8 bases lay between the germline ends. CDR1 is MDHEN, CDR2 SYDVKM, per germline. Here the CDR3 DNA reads TGTGCCAGCAGTTTGCCCGGGGATGGCTACACCTTC. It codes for CASSLPGDGYTF.

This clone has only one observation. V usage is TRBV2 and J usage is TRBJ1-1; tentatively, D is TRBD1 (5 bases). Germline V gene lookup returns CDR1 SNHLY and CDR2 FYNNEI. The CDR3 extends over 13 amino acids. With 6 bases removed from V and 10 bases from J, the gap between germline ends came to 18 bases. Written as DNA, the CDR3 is TGTGCCAGCAGCGTCAGGGAATCTTTTTTAGCTTTCTTT. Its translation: CASSVRESFLAFF.

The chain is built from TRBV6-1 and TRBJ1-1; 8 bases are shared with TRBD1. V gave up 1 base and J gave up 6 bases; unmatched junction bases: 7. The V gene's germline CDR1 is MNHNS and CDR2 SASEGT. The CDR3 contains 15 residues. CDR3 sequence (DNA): TGTGCCAGCAGTGAAGGGGGACAGGCGTTGCCTGAAGCTTTCTTT. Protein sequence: CASSEGGQALPEAFF.